This entry lists 20 T cell receptor beta chains sequenced from one sample in a study of TIL therapy for anti-PD-1-resistant metastatic lung cancer. Time point meaning: pre-treatment sample, taken before nivolumab and TIL therapy. The tumor samples were excised metastases, mostly pleural nodules or supraclavicular lymph nodes. This was the immunoSEQ v3 assay. Clones were read by immunoSEQ multiplex PCR, and TCRdb kept only the in-frame ones, dropping some. The data hold about 7,500 clones, with roughly 69% observed a single time. The specimen comprised tumor tissue, sampled at baseline. Receptors were obtained from a person aged 25-85 years with non-small cell lung cancer.

By sample share, this clone is medium-sized. The chain is built from TRBV7-9 and TRBJ2-7; 9 nucleotides line up with TRBD1. This CDR3 is 15 amino acids long. Trimming cost V 6 bases and J 4 bases; bases outside gene matches: 10. Germline CDR1 and CDR2: SEHNR and FQNEAQ (reference sequence). DNA of the CDR3: TGTGCCAGCAGTGCTTTGGACAGGGGATTGTACGAGCAGTACTTC. Protein: CASSALDRGLYEQYF.

By share of the sample, this clone is medium-sized. This rearrangement joins TRBV28 to TRBJ1-3, with D perhaps matching TRBD1 (5 bases). The germline V and J ends were trimmed by 5 bases and 1 base, with 9 bases remaining between them. From germline, CDR1 is MDHEN and CDR2 SYDVKM. CDR3 length equals 14 residues. The CDR3 loop reads CASSGAYSGNTIYF. In DNA, the CDR3 is TGTGCCAGCAGTGGGGCGTATTCTGGAAACACCATATATTTT.

The CDR3 here is CASSRDFQETQYF. CDR3 DNA sequence: TGTGCCAGCAGTCGGGACTTCCAAGAGACCCAGTACTTC. The chain has TRBV2 and TRBJ2-5; possibly TRBD2 for D (6 bases). Trimming removed 5 bases from V and 1 base from J, with 8 bases in between. Germline lookup yields CDR1 SNHLY and CDR2 FYNNEI. CDR3 length: 13 residues.

This rearrangement joins TRBV28 to TRBJ2-3; possibly TRBD1 for D (5 bases). Germline-derived CDR1 and CDR2 are MDHEN and SYDVKM. V was cut by 2 bases and J by 6 bases, with 12 bases left in between. This CDR3 has 14 residues. CDR3 protein: CASSLIREGDTQYF. DNA for the CDR3: TGTGCCAGCAGTTTAATCAGGGAAGGGGATACGCAGTATTTT.

The J gene is TRBJ2-7, the V gene TRBV6-5, with D perhaps being TRBD1 or TRBD2 (5 bases each). Germline CDR1 MNHEY, CDR2 SVGAGI. This CDR3 comprises 13 residues. V lost 7 bases, J lost 3 bases, and 13 bases lay in between. The CDR3 loop is CASTWDPNYEQYF. CDR3 nucleotide sequence: TGTGCCAGCACCTGGGACCCAAACTACGAGCAGTACTTC.

There are a few counts of this clone. V gene TRBV4-2 combines with J gene TRBJ2-7; the D call may be TRBD1 or TRBD2 (5 bases each). V was shortened by 0 bases and J by 6 bases, with 12 bases between the two germline ends. This CDR3 is built from 14 residues. The germline gives CDR1 LGHNA, CDR2 YNFKEQ. The CDR3 is CASSQDTFGGEQYF. In DNA form, the CDR3 reads TGTGCCAGCAGCCAAGATACTTTTGGGGGCGAGCAGTACTTC.

CDR3 nucleotides: TGTGCCAGCAGTGCCCAGAGAGGCAATCAGCCCCAGCATTTT. Translation: CASSAQRGNQPQHF. The gene calls are TRBV2 and TRBJ1-5, with D unclear. The V gene's germline CDR1 is SNHLY and CDR2 FYNNEI. The CDR3 has 14 residues. Trimming removed 4 bases from V and 2 bases from J, with 9 bases in between. Based on the CDR3 plus reference TRBV2 and TRBJ1-5, the full variable domain is EPEVTQTPSHQVTQMGQEVILRCVPISNHLYFYWYRQILGQKVEFLVSFYNNEISEKSEIFDDQFSVERPDGSNFTLKIRSTKLEDSAMYFCASSAQRGNQPQHFGDGTRLSIL.

The V gene is TRBV7-9, the J gene TRBJ1-6; D possibly corresponds to TRBD1 (6 bases). This CDR3 is built from 15 residues. The germline CDR1 and CDR2 sequences are SEHNR and FQNEAQ (reference sequence). V was cut by 0 bases and J by 5 bases, with 8 bases left in between. This CDR3 is CASSLAGGDNSPLHF. CDR3 sequence (DNA): TGTGCCAGCAGCTTAGCAGGGGGTGATAATTCACCCCTCCACTTT.

The chain uses TRBV28 and TRBJ1-1; no definite D call. The CDR3 consists of 12 residues. Trimming removed 5 bases from V and 3 bases from J, with 7 bases in between. In germline, CDR1 is MDHEN, CDR2 SYDVKM. The CDR3 DNA follows: TGTGCCAGCAGTGCGTTGGACACTGAAGCTTTCTTT. As protein: CASSALDTEAFF.

As DNA, the CDR3 is TGCGCCAGCAGCTTGCAAGTAGGCGGGGGCGCGGGGACTGAAGCTTTCTTT. Translated, it gives CASSLQVGGGAGTEAFF. This chain connects TRBV5-1 to TRBJ1-1; TRBD1 might be the D (6 bases). Germline assignment: CDR1 SGHRS and CDR2 YFSETQ. This CDR3 has 17 residues. V was trimmed by 1 base and J by 5 bases, leaving 21 bases between them.

The chain recombines TRBV5-6 with TRBJ1-1; D may be TRBD1 (5 bases). Germline CDR1 is SGHDT and CDR2 is YYEEEE. CDR3 length equals 14 residues. The ends were cut back, 0 bases at V and 11 bases at J, with 17 bases in the middle. The CDR3 spells CASSLAGSGGGAFF. CDR3 in DNA: TGTGCCAGCAGCTTGGCCGGGTCCGGGGGTGGCGCTTTCTTT.

The genes are TRBV6-4 and TRBJ1-2; 7 bases line up with TRBD1. The CDR3 loop spans 13 amino acids. J lost 8 bases, V lost 6 bases, and 9 bases had no gene match. CDR1 and CDR2 (germline): MRHNA, SNTAGT. The CDR3 reads CASRETGVGGYTF. The CDR3 nucleotides are TGTGCCAGCAGGGAAACAGGGGTTGGAGGCTACACCTTC.

The chain has TRBV11-2 and TRBJ1-6; D gene ambiguous. The CDR3 contains 15 residues. Germline V gives CDR1 SGHAT, CDR2 FQNNGV. V shed 4 bases and J shed 5 bases, with 12 bases lying between them. CDR3 DNA: TGTGCCAGCAGCTCATCCGTACAGCATAATTCACCCCTCCACTTT. This codes for CASSSSVQHNSPLHF.

By share of the sample, this clone is large. The chain combines TRBV5-6 with TRBJ2-1; D is perhaps TRBD1 or TRBD2 (6 bases each). Germline V lookup: CDR1 SGHDT, CDR2 YYEEEE. The CDR3 spans 17 residues. V was shortened by 6 bases and J by 0 bases, with 19 bases between the two germline ends. The CDR3 bases are TGTGCCAGCACCCTACCGGGGGCTCTTAGCTCCTACAATGAGCAGTTCTTC. This codes for CASTLPGALSSYNEQFF.

The sample holds one count of this clone. V is TRBV5-1 and J is TRBJ2-4, with 13 bases fitting TRBD2. This CDR3 has 16 residues. CDR1 is SGHRS, CDR2 YFSETQ, per germline. Trimming took 2 bases from V and 8 from J; bases not matched to a gene: 7. The CDR3 nucleotides are TGCGCCAGCAGCTTTACTAGCGGGGGGGCCCAGGACATTCAGTACTTC. This gives the protein CASSFTSGGAQDIQYF.

The chain employs TRBV5-1 and TRBJ1-1; D remains unclear. CDR1 SGHRS and CDR2 YFSETQ come from the germline V gene. V was pared by 4 bases and J by 8 bases, with 15 bases between. The CDR3 is 13 amino acids. Here the CDR3 reads CASSHGQTSEAFF. Written as DNA, the CDR3 is TGCGCCAGCAGCCACGGCCAAACTAGCGAAGCTTTCTTT.

The chain carries TRBV10-3 and TRBJ1-1, with TRBD1 matching over 8 bases. CDR3 length equals 17 residues. The trim removed 2 bases at V and 1 base at J, leaving 9 bases unmatched. The germline CDR1 and CDR2 sequences are ENHRY and SYGVKD. CDR3 nucleotide sequence: TGTGCCATCAGTGAGGACAACAGGGGGGGATCGAACACTGAAGCTTTCTTT. It specifies CAISEDNRGGSNTEAFF.

This clone appeared a single time. This chain connects TRBV29-1 to TRBJ1-1; D perhaps matches TRBD1 (5 bases). The CDR3 has 10 residues. V was pared by 7 bases and J by 8 bases, with 11 bases between. The germline gives CDR1 SQVTM, CDR2 ANQGSEA. The CDR3 sequence is CSGSGIEAFF. The CDR3 DNA is TGCAGCGGGTCAGGGATCGAAGCTTTCTTT.

The chain combines TRBV14 with TRBJ1-1; a possible D gene is TRBD1 (5 bases). The germline CDR1 and CDR2 sequences are SGHDN and FVKESK. Trimming cost V 6 bases and J 1 base, with 9 bases left between them. This CDR3 region has 13 residues. The CDR3 nucleotides are TGTGCCAGCAGTCAGGGATGGAACACTGAAGCTTTCTTT. It encodes CASSQGWNTEAFF.

This chain connects TRBV6-1 to TRBJ2-5; 11 nucleotides agree with TRBD2. Germline V gene data show CDR1 as MNHNS and CDR2 as SASEGT. V lost 0 bases to trimming and J lost 0 bases; unmatched junction nucleotides: 3. CDR3 size: 17 residues. As DNA, the CDR3 is TGTGCCAGCAGTGAAGCGCGGACTAGCGGGCACCAAGAGACCCAGTACTTC. Amino acids: CASSEARTSGHQETQYF.